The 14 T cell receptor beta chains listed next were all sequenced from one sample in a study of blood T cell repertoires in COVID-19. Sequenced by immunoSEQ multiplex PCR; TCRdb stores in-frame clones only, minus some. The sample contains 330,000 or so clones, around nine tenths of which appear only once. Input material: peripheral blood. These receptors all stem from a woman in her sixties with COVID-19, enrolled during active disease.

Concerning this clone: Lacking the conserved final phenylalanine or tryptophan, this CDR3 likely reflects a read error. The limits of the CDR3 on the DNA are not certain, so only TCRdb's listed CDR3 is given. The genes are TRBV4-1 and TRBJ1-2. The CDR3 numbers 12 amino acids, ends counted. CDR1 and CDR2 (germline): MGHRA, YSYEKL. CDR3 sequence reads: CASSQDGRVSFY.

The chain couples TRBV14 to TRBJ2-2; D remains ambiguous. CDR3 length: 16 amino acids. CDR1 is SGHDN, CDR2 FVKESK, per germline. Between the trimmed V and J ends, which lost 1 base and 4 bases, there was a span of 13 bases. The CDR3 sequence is CASSQVVGRRTGELFF. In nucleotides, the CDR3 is TGTGCCAGCAGCCAAGTAGTGGGCAGACGCACCGGGGAGCTGTTTTTT.

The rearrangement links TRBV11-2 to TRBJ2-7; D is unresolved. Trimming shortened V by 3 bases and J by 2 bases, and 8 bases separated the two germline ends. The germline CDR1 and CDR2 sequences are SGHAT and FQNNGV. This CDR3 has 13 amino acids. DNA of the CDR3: TGTGCCAGCAGCTTTAGGAGACCCTACGAGCAGTACTTC. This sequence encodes CASSFRRPYEQYF. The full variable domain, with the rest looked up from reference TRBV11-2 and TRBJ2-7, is EAGVAQSPRYKIIEKRQSVAFWCNPISGHATLYWYQQILGQGPKLLIQFQNNGVVDDSQLPKDRFSAERLKGVDSTLKIQPAKLEDSAVYLCASSFRRPYEQYFGPGTRLTVT.

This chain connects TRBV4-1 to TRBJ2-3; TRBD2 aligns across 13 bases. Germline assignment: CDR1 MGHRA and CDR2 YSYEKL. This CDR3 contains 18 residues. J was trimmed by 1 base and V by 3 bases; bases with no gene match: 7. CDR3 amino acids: CASSHGLAGARGTDTQYF. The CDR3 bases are TGCGCCAGCAGCCACGGACTAGCGGGGGCCCGTGGCACAGATACGCAGTATTTT.

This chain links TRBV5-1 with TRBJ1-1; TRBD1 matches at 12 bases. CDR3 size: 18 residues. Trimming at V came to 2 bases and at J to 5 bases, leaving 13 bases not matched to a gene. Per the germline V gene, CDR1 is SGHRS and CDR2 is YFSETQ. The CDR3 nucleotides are TGCGCCAGCAGCTTACTCCCTTCGGGACAGGGGGCTGGAACTGAAGCTTTCTTT. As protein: CASSLLPSGQGAGTEAFF.

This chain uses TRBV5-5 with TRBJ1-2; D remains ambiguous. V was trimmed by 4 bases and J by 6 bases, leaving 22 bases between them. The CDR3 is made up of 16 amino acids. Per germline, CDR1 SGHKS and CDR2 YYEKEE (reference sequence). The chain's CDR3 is CASSLGSTEASHGYTF. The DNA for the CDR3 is TGTGCCAGCAGCCTGGGGTCTACAGAAGCCAGCCATGGCTACACCTTC. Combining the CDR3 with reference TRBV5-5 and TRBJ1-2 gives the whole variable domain DAGVTQSPTHLIKTRGQQVTLRCSPISGHKSVSWYQQVLGQGPQFIFQYYEKEERGRGNFPDRFSARQFPNYSSELNVNALLLGDSALYLCASSLGSTEASHGYTFGSGTRLTVV.

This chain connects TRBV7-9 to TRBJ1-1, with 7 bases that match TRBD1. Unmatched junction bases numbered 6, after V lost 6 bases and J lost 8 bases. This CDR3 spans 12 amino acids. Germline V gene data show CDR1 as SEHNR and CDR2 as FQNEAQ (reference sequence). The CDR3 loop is CASSPGQEEAFF. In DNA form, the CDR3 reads TGTGCCAGCAGTCCAGGACAGGAGGAAGCTTTCTTT.

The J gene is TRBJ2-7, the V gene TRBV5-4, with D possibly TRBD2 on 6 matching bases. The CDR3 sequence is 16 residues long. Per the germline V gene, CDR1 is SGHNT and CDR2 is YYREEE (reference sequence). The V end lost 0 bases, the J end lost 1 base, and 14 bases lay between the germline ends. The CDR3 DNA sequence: TGTGCCAGCAGCTTGGGCGGAGGGTTTGGGTCCTACGAGCAGTACTTC. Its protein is CASSLGGGFGSYEQYF.

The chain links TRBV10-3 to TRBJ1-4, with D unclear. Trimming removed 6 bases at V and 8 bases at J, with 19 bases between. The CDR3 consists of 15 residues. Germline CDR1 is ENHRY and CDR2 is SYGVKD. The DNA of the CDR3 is TGTGCCATCAGGGGCTCAGGTGGGTTTGGGGAAAAACTGTTTTTT. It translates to CAIRGSGGFGEKLFF.

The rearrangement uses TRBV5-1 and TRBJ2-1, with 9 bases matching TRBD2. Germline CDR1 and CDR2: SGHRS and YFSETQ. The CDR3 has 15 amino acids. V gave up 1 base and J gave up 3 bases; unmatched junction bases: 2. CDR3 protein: CASSLISGGYNEQFF. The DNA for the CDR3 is TGCGCCAGCAGCTTGATTAGCGGGGGCTACAATGAGCAGTTCTTC. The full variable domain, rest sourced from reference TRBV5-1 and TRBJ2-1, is KAGVTQTPRYLIKTRGQQVTLSCSPISGHRSVSWYQQTPGQGLQFLFEYFSETQRNKGNFPGRFSGRQFSNSRSEMNVSTLELGDSALYLCASSLISGGYNEQFFGPGTRLTVL.

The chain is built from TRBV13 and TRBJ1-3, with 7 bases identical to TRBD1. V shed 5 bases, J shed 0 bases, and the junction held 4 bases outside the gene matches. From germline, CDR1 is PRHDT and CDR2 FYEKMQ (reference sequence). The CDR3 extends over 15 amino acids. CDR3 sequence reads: CASSKDRPSGNTIYF. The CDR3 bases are TGTGCCAGCAGCAAGGACAGGCCCTCTGGAAACACCATATATTTT.

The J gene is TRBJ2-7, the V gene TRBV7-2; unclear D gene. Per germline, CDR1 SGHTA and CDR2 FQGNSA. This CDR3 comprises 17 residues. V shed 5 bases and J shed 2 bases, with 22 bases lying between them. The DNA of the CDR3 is TGTGCCAGCAGCCCCCAAGCACCCGTAATACCGCCCTACGAGCAGTACTTC. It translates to CASSPQAPVIPPYEQYF.

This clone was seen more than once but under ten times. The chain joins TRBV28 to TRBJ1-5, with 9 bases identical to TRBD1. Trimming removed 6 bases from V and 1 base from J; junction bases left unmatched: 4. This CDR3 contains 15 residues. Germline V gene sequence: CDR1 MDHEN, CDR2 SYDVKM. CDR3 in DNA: TGTGCCAGCAGCACAGGGGGCGCGAGCAATCAGCCCCAGCATTTT. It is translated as CASSTGGASNQPQHF.

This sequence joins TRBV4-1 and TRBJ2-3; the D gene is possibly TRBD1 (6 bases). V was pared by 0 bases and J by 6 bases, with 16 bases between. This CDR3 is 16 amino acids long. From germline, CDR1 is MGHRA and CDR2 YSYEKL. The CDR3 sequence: CASSQEGQGLSDTQYF. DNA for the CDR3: TGCGCCAGCAGCCAAGAAGGGCAGGGGCTTTCGGATACGCAGTATTTT.